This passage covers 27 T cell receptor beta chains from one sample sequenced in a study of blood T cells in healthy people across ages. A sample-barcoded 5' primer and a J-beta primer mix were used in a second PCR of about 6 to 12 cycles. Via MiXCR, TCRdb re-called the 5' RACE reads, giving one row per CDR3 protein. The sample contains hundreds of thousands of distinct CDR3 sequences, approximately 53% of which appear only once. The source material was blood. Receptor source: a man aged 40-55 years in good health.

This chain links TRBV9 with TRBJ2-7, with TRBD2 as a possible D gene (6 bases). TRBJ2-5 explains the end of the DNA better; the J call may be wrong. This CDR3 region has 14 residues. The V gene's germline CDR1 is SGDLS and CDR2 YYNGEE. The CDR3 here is CASSVDPSGETQYF. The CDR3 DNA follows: TGTGCCAGCAGCGTAGACCCGAGCGGGGAGACCCAGTACTTC.

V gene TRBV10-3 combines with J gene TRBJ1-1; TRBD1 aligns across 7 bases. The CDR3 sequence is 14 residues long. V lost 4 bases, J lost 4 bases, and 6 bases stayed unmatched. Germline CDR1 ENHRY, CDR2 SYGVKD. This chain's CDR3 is CAISGTTGSTEAFF. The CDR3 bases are TGTGCCATCAGTGGGACGACAGGGAGCACTGAAGCTTTCTTT.

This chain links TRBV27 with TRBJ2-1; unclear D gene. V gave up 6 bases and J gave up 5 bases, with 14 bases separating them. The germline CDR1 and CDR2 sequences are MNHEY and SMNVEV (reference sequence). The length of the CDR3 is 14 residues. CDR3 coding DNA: TGTGCCAGCAGGTCACAACGAACGAACAATGAGCAGTTCTTC. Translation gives CASRSQRTNNEQFF.

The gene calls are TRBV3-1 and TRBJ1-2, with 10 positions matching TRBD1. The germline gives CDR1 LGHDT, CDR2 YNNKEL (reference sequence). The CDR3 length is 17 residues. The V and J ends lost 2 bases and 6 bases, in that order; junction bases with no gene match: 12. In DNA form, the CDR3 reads TGTGCCAGCAGCCAATTTTATCCGGGACAGGGGAGGGATGGCTACACCTTC. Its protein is CASSQFYPGQGRDGYTF. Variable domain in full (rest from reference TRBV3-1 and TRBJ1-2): DTAVSQTPKYLVTQMGNDKSIKCEQNLGHDTMYWYKQDSKKFLKIMFSYNNKELIINETVPNRFSPKSPDKAHLNLHINSLELGDSAVYFCASSQFYPGQGRDGYTFGSGTRLTVV.

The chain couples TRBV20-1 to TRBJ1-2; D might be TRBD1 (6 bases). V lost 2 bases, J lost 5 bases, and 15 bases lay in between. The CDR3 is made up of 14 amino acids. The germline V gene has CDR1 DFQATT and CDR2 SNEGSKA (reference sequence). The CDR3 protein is CSARRATGKYGYTF. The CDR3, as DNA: TGCAGTGCTAGAAGGGCCACAGGGAAATATGGCTACACCTTC.

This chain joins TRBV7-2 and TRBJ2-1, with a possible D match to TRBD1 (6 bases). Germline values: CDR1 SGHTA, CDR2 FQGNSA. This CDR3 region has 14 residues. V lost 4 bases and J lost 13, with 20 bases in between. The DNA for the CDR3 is TGTGCCAGCAGCTCCCCAAGGGGACAAGAGACCCAGTTCTTC. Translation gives CASSSPRGQETQFF.

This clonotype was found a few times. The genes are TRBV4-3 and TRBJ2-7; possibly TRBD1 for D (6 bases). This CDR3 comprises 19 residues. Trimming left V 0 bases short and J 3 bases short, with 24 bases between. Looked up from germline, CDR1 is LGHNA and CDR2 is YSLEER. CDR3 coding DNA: TGCGCCAGCAGCCAAGATCAAGTAGGGGGACGAGCGGTCCGCTACGAGCAGTACTTC. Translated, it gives CASSQDQVGGRAVRYEQYF.

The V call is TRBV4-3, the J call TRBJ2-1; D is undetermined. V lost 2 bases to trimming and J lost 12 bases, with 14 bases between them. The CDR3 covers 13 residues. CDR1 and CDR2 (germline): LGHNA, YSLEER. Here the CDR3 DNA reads TGCGCCAGCAGCCAATATTCGGGTGTAGGGCAGTTCTTC. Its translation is CASSQYSGVGQFF.

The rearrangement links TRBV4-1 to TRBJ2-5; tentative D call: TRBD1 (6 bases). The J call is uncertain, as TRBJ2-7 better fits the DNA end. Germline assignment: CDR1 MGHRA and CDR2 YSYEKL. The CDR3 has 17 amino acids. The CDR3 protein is CASSQGDGGQMGDEQYF. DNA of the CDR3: TGCGCCAGCAGCCAAGGGGACGGCGGACAGATGGGCGACGAGCAGTACTTC.

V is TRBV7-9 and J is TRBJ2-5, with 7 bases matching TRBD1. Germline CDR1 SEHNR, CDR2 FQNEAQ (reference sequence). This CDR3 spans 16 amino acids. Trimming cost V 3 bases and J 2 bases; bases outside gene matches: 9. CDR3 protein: CASSFTGVAFQETQYF. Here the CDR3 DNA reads TGTGCCAGCAGCTTCACAGGGGTGGCATTTCAAGAGACCCAGTACTTC.

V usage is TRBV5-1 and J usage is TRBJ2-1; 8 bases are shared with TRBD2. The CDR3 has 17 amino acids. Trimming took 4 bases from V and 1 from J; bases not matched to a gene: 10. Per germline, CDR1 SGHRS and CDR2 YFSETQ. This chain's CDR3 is CASSPVVVAGSYNEQFF. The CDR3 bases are TGCGCCAGCAGCCCCGTCGTTGTAGCGGGGTCCTACAATGAGCAGTTCTTC.

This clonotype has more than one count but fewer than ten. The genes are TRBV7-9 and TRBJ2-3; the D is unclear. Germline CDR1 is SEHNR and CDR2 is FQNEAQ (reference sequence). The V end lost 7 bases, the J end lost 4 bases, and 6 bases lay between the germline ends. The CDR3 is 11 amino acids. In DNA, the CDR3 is TGTGCCAGCACCGAATCAGATACGCAGTATTTT. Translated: CASTESDTQYF.

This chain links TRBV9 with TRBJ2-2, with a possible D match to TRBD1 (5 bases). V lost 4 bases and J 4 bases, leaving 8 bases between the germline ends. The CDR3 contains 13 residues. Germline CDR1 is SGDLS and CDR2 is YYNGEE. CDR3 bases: TGTGCCAGCAGCCCAGGGCCCACCGGGGAGCTGTTTTTT. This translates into CASSPGPTGELFF. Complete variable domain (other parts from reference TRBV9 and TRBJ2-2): DSGVTQTPKHLITATGQRVTLRCSPRSGDLSVYWYQQSLDQGLQFLIQYYNGEERAKGNILERFSAQQFPDLHSELNLSSLELGDSALYFCASSPGPTGELFFGEGSRLTVL.

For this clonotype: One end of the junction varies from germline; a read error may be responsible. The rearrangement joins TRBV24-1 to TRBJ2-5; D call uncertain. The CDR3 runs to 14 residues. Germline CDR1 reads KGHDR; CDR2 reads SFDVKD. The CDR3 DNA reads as TGTGCCACCAGTGATCTGACCGGATCAGAGACCCGGTACTTC. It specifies CATSDLTGSETRYF.

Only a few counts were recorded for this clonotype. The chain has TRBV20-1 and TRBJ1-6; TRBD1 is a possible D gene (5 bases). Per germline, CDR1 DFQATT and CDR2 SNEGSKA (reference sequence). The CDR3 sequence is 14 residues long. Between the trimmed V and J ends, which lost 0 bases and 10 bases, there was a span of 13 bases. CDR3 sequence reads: CSARELRGYSPLHF. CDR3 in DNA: TGCAGTGCTAGAGAACTCCGGGGCTACTCACCCCTCCACTTT.

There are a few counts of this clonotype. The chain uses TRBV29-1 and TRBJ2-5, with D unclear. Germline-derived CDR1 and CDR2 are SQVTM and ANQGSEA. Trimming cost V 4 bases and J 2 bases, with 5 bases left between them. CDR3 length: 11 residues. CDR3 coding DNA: TGCAGCGTTGGCCTACAAGAGACCCAGTACTTC. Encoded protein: CSVGLQETQYF.

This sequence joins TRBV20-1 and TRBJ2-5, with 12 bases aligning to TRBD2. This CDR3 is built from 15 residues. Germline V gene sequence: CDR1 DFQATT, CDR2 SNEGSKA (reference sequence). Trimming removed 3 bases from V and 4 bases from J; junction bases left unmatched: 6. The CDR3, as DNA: TGCAGTGCTAGCACTAGCGGGGGGTCCCCAGAGACCCAGTACTTC. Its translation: CSASTSGGSPETQYF.

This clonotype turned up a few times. CDR3 loop: CSARKDRGSYNEQFF. In DNA, the CDR3 is TGCAGTGCTAGAAAGGACAGAGGCTCCTACAATGAGCAGTTCTTC. The chain combines TRBV20-1 with TRBJ2-1; maybe TRBD1 (6 bases). The V gene lost 2 bases and the J gene lost 0 bases, with 11 bases spanning the gap. Germline V CDR1 and CDR2: DFQATT, SNEGSKA (reference sequence). This CDR3 spans 15 amino acids.

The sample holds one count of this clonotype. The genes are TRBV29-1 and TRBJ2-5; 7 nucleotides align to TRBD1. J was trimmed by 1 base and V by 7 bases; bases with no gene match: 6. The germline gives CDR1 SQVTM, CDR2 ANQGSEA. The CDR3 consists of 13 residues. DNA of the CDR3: TGCAGCGCCAAAGACAGGGTCCAAGAGACCCAGTACTTC. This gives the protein CSAKDRVQETQYF.

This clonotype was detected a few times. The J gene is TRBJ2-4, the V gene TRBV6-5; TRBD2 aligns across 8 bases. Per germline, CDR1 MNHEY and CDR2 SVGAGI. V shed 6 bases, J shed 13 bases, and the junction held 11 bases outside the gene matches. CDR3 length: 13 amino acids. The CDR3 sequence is CASRPGLAREQYF. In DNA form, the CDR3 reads TGTGCCAGCAGACCCGGACTAGCTCGGGAGCAGTACTTC.

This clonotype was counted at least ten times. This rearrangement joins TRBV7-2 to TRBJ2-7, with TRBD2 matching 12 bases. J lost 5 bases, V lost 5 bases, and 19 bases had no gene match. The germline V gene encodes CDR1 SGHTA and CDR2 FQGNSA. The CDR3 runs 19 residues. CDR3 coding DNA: TGTGCCAGCAGCCTACTAGCGGGGGGAGCCAGGGGCGGCCGCCACGAGCAGTACTTC. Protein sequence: CASSLLAGGARGGRHEQYF.

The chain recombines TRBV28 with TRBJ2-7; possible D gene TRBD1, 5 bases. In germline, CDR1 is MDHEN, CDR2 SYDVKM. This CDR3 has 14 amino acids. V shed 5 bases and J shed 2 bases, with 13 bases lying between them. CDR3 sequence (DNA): TGTGCCAGCAGTCCCCCTGACAGCCCCTACGAGCAGTACTTC. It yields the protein CASSPPDSPYEQYF.

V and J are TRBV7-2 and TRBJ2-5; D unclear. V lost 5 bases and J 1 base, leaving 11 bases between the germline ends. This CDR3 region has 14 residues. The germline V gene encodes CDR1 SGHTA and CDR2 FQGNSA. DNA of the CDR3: TGTGCCAGCAGCATAACCGCGAGCCAAGAGACCCAGTACTTC. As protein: CASSITASQETQYF.

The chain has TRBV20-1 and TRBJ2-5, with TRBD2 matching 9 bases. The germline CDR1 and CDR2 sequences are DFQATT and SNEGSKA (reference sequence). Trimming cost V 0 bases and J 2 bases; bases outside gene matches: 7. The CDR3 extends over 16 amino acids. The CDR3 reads CSARDPSGVRQETQYF. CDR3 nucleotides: TGCAGTGCTAGAGATCCTAGCGGGGTTAGACAAGAGACCCAGTACTTC.

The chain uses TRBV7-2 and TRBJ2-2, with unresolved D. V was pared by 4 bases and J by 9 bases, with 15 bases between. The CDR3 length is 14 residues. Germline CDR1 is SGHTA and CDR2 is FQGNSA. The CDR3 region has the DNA TGTGCCAGCAGCTCGGTCTTAATCGAGAGGGAGCTGTTTTTT. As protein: CASSSVLIERELFF. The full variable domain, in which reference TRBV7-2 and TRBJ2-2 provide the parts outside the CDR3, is GAGVSQSPSNKVTEKGKDVELRCDPISGHTALYWYRQSLGQGLEFLIYFQGNSAPDKSGLPSDRFSAERTGGSVSTLTIQRTQQEDSAVYLCASSSVLIERELFFGEGSRLTVL.

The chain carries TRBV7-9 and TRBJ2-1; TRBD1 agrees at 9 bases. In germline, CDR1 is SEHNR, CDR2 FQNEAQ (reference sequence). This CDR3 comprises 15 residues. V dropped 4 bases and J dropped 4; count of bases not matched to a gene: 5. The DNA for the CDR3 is TGTGCCAGCAGCTCCCTCGGACAGGGGTACAATGAGCAGTTCTTC. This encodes CASSSLGQGYNEQFF.

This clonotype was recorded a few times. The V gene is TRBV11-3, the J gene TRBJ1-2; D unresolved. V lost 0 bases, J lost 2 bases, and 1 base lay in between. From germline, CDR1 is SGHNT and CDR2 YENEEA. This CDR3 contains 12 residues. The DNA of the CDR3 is TGTGCCAGCAGCTTAGAGAACTATGGCTACACCTTC. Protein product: CASSLENYGYTF.